Listed below are T cell receptor beta chains from one sample, sequenced in a study of identical twins. TCRdb reanalysed the 5' RACE reads using MiXCR and keeps one entry per CDR3 protein. The sample has roughly 350,000 distinct CDR3 sequences, around 9% seen once. Sequencing was performed on naive T cells sorted from blood. The receptors come from a woman aged 50 to 60 in good health. Each CDR3 is given with its conserved first and last residue. The order of the fields is J gene, V gene, D gene, clone size, CDR3 DNA, CDR3 protein. A D gene is named only where the DNA matches it firmly. The size entry is marked missing in some rows and otherwise reads once, few, many or a size class.

j_gene: TRBJ2-7; v_gene: TRBV6-5; d_gene: TRBD2; abundance: few; CDR3nt: TGTGCCAGCTCCTACGGGGGACTAGGATACGAGCAGTACTTC; CDR3aa: CASSYGGLGYEQYF
j_gene: TRBJ2-1; v_gene: TRBV20-1; d_gene: NA; abundance: NA; CDR3nt: TGCAGTGCGGTTGAGCGAATTACCTACAATGAGCAGTTCTTC; CDR3aa: CSAVERITYNEQFF
j_gene: TRBJ2-7; v_gene: TRBV20-1; d_gene: NA; abundance: few; CDR3nt: TGCAGTGCTAGAGAGGGGGGAGTCCCGGAAGAGCAGTACTTC; CDR3aa: CSAREGGVPEEQYF
j_gene: TRBJ1-5; v_gene: TRBV12-3/TRBV12-4; d_gene: TRBD1; abundance: NA; CDR3nt: TGTGCCAGCAGTTACAGGGGAAGTATGGATCAGCCCCAGCATTTT; CDR3aa: CASSYRGSMDQPQHF
j_gene: TRBJ1-4; v_gene: TRBV5-1; d_gene: TRBD1; abundance: few; CDR3nt: TGCGCCAGCAGCCCCAAACAGGGGGTGGATGAAAAACTGTTTTTT; CDR3aa: CASSPKQGVDEKLFF
j_gene: TRBJ2-1; v_gene: TRBV12-3/TRBV12-4; d_gene: TRBD1; abundance: many; CDR3nt: TGTGCCAGCAGTCCCGACAGGGTCCCCATAAACAATGAGCAGTTCTTC; CDR3aa: CASSPDRVPINNEQFF
j_gene: TRBJ1-2; v_gene: TRBV15; d_gene: NA; abundance: many; CDR3nt: TGTGCCACCAGCCGGGGAAGAGTCGGCTACACCTTC; CDR3aa: CATSRGRVGYTF
j_gene: TRBJ1-5; v_gene: TRBV28; d_gene: NA; abundance: few; CDR3nt: TGTGCCAGTTTAGGGACCGACTATCCAAATCAGCCCCAGCATTTT; CDR3aa: CASLGTDYPNQPQHF
j_gene: TRBJ2-3; v_gene: TRBV4-2; d_gene: NA; abundance: NA; CDR3nt: TGTGCCAGCAGCCAAGAACGGACTGTTGCCACAGATACGCAGTATTTT; CDR3aa: CASSQERTVATDTQYF
j_gene: TRBJ2-3; v_gene: TRBV20-1; d_gene: NA; abundance: many; CDR3nt: TGCAGTGGGGGCAGGTCCTACACAGATACGCAGTATTTT; CDR3aa: CSGGRSYTDTQYF
j_gene: TRBJ2-1; v_gene: TRBV24-1; d_gene: TRBD1; abundance: many; CDR3nt: TGTGCCACCAGCACCCCGGGACAGGGGTTTGGTGAGCAGTTCTTC; CDR3aa: CATSTPGQGFGEQFF
j_gene: TRBJ2-5; v_gene: TRBV12-3/TRBV12-4; d_gene: TRBD2; abundance: few; CDR3nt: TGTGCCAGCAGCTGGGGACTAGCGTATGAGACCCAGTACTTC; CDR3aa: CASSWGLAYETQYF
j_gene: TRBJ2-5; v_gene: TRBV10-3; d_gene: TRBD2; abundance: few; CDR3nt: TGTGCCATCTGGAGCGGGAGGGAACAAGAGACCCAGTACTTC; CDR3aa: CAIWSGREQETQYF
j_gene: TRBJ2-2; v_gene: TRBV12-3/TRBV12-4; d_gene: NA; abundance: many; CDR3nt: TGTGCCAGCAGGCTCACGAACACCGGGGAGCTGTTTTTT; CDR3aa: CASRLTNTGELFF
j_gene: TRBJ2-1; v_gene: TRBV12-3/TRBV12-4; d_gene: TRBD2; abundance: few; CDR3nt: TGTGCCAGCAGTTTAGCGGGGCTTAGCGGGTTAATCTACAATGAGCAGTTCTTC; CDR3aa: CASSLAGLSGLIYNEQFF
j_gene: TRBJ2-7; v_gene: TRBV29-1; d_gene: TRBD1; abundance: many; CDR3nt: TGCAGCGTCCGACAGGGGAACTACGAGCAGTACTTC; CDR3aa: CSVRQGNYEQYF
j_gene: TRBJ2-5; v_gene: TRBV20-1; d_gene: TRBD2; abundance: few; CDR3nt: TGCAGTGCTAGTGGTGGGTTTAGCGGGAGGACGCAAGAGACCCAGTACTTC; CDR3aa: CSASGGFSGRTQETQYF
j_gene: TRBJ1-1; v_gene: TRBV21-1; d_gene: NA; abundance: many; CDR3nt: TGTGCCAGCAGGGCTTCGGTGAACACTGAAGCTTTCTTT; CDR3aa: CASRASVNTEAFF
j_gene: TRBJ1-5; v_gene: TRBV5-1; d_gene: NA; abundance: many; CDR3nt: TGCGCCAGCAGCTTCCAGGGCGCTCAGCCCCAGCATTTT; CDR3aa: CASSFQGAQPQHF